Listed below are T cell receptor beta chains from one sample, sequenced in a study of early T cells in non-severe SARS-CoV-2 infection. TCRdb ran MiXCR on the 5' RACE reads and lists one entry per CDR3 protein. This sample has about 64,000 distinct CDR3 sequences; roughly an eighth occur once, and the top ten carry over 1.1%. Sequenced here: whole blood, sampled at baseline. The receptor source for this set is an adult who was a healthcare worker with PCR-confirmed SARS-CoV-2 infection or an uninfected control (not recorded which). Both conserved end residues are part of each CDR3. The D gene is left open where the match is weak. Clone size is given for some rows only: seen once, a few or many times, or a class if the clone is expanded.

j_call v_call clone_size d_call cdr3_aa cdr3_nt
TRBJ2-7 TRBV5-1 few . CASSLDSGALQVQYF TGCGCCAGCAGCTTGGATTCGGGAGCCCTTCAGGTGCAGTACTTC
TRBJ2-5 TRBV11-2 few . CASSFSYQETQYF TGTGCCAGCAGCTTCAGCTACCAAGAGACCCAGTACTTC
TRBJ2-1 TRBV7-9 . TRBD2 CASSPVLARNEQFF TGTGCCAGCAGCCCGGTACTAGCGAGGAATGAGCAGTTCTTC
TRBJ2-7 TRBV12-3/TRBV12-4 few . CASSLRRGLITGLTYEQYF TGTGCCAGCAGTTTGCGTCGGGGCCTCATCACAGGACTAACCTACGAGCAGTACTTC
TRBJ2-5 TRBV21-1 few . CASSKRCIRDVETQYF TGTGCCAGCAGCAAAAGGTGCATCCGGGATGTAGAGACCCAGTACTTC
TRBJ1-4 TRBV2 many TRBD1 CASERGPTNEKLFF TGTGCCAGCGAGAGGGGGCCGACTAATGAAAAACTGTTTTTT
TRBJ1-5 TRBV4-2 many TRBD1 CASSLTGDNQPQHF TGTGCCAGCAGCCTGACAGGGGACAATCAGCCCCAGCATTTT
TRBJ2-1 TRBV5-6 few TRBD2 CASSSPGTTAYNEQFF TGTGCCAGCAGCAGCCCCGGGACTACTGCCTACAATGAGCAGTTCTTC
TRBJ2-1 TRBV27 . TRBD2 CASSPRTSGRIYNEQFF TGTGCCAGCAGTCCCCGGACTAGCGGAAGAATCTACAATGAGCAGTTCTTC
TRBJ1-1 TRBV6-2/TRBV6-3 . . CASITDSGTEAFF TGTGCCAGCATTACGGACTCGGGCACTGAAGCTTTCTTT
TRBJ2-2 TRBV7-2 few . CASSLAGHNTGELFF TGTGCCAGCAGCTTAGCGGGACACAACACCGGGGAGCTGTTTTTT
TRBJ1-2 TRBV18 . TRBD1 CASSPDRVHGYTF TGTGCCAGCTCACCAGACAGGGTCCATGGCTACACCTTC
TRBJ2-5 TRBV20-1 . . CSARDPGAGETQYF TGCAGTGCTAGAGATCCGGGGGCTGGGGAGACCCAGTACTTC
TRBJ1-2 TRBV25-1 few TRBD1 CASSEFGQARSYTF TGTGCCAGCAGTGAATTTGGACAGGCAAGAAGCTACACCTTC
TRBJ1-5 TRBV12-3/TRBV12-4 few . CASSSYRVRSNQPQHF TGTGCCAGCAGTTCTTACAGGGTGAGGAGCAATCAGCCCCAGCATTTT
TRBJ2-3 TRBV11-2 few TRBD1 CASTRTGFTDTQYF TGTGCCAGCACCCGGACAGGGTTTACAGATACGCAGTATTTT